This T cell receptor (beta chain) is from a study of tumor-infiltrating lymphocytes in primary liver carcinoma. About the research overall: These were node-negative, non-metastatic T1-T3 tumors of roughly 4 to 10 cm.

CDR1 is SGHAT and CDR2 is FQNNGV in the germline V gene. Unmatched junction bases numbered 22, after V lost 6 bases and J lost 3 bases. The length of the CDR3 is 21 residues. The tissue used was unsorted bulk material of about 17-33 mg. RNA and DNA were co-extracted from it with the AllPrep DNA/RNA mini kit. All patients had surgically resected primary liver carcinoma. No patient had received treatment, and all had chronic HBV infection. Every tumor yielded five separate sampled regions. Starting material of 500 ng total RNA yielded TCR beta cDNA via a constant-region primer. Libraries of TCR beta came from three nested multiplex PCR rounds with slightly modified ARM-PCR. The opening two PCR rounds, around 9 cycles each, paired TRBV1-TRBV30 forward primers with a C-beta reverse primer. MiXCR was run by TCRdb on the multiplex PCR reads, yielding one entry per CDR3 protein. The data show fewer than 70,000 distinct CDR3 sequences, about two thirds seen once.

The sample comprised liver tumor tissue from sampling region 2. As to subset: tumor region T2, inferior pole. The chain couples TRBV11-2 to TRBJ2-6, with 8 bases identical to TRBD1. The source of this sequence is a man aged 35-49 years with primary liver carcinoma and hepatitis B virus infection. CDR3 sequence (DNA): TGTGCCAGCAGTATGGAGGGAGACAGGGGCATTTCCATCTATGGGGCCAACGTCCTGACTTTC. It yields the protein CASSMEGDRGISIYGANVLTF. The full variable domain, completed using reference TRBV11-2 and TRBJ2-6, is EAGVAQSPRYKIIEKRQSVAFWCNPISGHATLYWYQQILGQGPKLLIQFQNNGVVDDSQLPKDRFSAERLKGVDSTLKIQPAKLEDSAVYLCASSMEGDRGISIYGANVLTFGAGSRLTVL.